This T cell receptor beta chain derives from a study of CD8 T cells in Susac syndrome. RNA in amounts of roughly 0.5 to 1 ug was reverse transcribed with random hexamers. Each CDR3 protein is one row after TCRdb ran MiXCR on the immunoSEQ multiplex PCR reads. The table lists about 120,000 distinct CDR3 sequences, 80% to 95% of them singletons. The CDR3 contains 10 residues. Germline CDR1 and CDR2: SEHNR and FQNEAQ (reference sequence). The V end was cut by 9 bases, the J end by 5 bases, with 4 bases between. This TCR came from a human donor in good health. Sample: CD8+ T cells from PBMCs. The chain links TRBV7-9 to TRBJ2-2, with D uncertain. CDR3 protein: CASSTGELFF. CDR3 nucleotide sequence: TGTGCCAGTAGTACCGGGGAGCTGTTTTTT.